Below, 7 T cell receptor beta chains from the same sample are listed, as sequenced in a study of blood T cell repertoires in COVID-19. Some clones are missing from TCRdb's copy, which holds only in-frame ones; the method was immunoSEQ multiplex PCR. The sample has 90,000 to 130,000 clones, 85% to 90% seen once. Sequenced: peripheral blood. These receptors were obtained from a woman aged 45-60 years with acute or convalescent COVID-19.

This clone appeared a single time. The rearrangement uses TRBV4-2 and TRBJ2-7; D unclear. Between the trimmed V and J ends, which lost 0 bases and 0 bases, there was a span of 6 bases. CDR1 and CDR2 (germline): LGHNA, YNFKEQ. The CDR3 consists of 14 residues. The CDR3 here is CASSQDTHSYEQYF. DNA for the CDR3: TGTGCCAGCAGCCAAGATACACACTCCTACGAGCAGTACTTC.

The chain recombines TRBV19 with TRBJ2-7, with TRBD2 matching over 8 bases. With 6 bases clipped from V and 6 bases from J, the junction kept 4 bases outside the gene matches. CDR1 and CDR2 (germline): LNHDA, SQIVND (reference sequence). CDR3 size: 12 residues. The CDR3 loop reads CASSLAGGEQYF. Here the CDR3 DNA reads TGTGCCAGTAGCCTGGCGGGGGGCGAGCAGTACTTC. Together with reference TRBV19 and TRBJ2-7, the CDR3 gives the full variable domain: DGGITQSPKYLFRKEGQNVTLSCEQNLNHDAMYWYRQDPGQGLRLIYYSQIVNDFQKGDIAEGYSVSREKKESFPLTVTSAQKNPTAFYLCASSLAGGEQYFGPGTRLTVT.

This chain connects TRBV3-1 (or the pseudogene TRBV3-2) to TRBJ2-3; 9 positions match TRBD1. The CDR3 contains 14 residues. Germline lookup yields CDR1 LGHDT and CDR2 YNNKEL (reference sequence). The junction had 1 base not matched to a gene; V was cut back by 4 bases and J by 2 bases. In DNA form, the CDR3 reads TGTGCCAGCAGCCGGACAGGGGTCACAGATACGCAGTATTTT. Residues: CASSRTGVTDTQYF.

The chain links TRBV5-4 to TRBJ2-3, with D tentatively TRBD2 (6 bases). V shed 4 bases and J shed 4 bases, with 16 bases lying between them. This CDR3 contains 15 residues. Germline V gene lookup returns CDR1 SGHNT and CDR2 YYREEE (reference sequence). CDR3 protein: CASSVGTLGSDTQYF. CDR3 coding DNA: TGTGCCAGCAGCGTCGGGACTTTGGGGTCAGATACGCAGTATTTT.

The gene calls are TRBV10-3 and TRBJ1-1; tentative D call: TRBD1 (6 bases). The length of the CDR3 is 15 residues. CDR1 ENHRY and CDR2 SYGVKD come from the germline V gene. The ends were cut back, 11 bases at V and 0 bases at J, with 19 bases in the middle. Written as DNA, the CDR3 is TGTGCCGCCAGAGGGTCGGGACAAATGAACACTGAAGCTTTCTTT. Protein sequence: CAARGSGQMNTEAFF.

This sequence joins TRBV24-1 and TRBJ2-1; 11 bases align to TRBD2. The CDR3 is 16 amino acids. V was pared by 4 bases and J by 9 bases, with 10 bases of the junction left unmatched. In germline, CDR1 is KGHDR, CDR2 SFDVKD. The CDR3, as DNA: TGTGCCACCAGTGACCTAGCGGGAGGCCTAAGGGGTGAGCAGTTCTTC. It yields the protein CATSDLAGGLRGEQFF.

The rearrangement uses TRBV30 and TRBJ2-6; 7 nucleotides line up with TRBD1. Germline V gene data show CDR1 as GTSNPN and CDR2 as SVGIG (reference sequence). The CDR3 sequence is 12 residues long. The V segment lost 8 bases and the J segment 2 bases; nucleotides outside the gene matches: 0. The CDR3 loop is CAGTAGANVLTF. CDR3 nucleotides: TGTGCCGGGACAGCTGGGGCCAACGTCCTGACTTTC.